The rows below give T cell receptor beta chains drawn from one sample of a study of blood T cell repertoires in COVID-19. Here immunoSEQ multiplex PCR was the method, and the copy in TCRdb shows in-frame clones only, minus some. The repertoire holds more than 55,000 clones, with approximately 92% as singletons. Sequenced input: peripheral blood. The receptors were sampled from an elderly man with acute or convalescent COVID-19. The CDR3 runs from the conserved cysteine through the conserved F or W. Fields, in order: clone size, J gene, V gene, D gene, CDR3 protein, CDR3 DNA. A D gene is named only where the DNA matches it firmly. Part of the rows lack a size; the others show once, few, many or a class for expanded clones.

size: NA; J: TRBJ2-3; V: TRBV7-9; D: NA; CDR3: CASSLEQGPQYF; DNA: TGTGCCAGCAGCTTAGAACAGGGTCCGCAGTATTTT
size: NA; J: TRBJ2-5; V: TRBV2; D: NA; CDR3: CASSPGTGLAGTQYF; DNA: TGTGCCAGCAGCCCCGGGACGGGCCTTGCGGGAACCCAGTACTTC
size: NA; J: TRBJ2-1; V: TRBV9; D: NA; CDR3: CASSASPNNEQFF; DNA: TGTGCCAGCAGCGCCAGTCCCAACAATGAGCAGTTCTTC
size: NA; J: TRBJ1-1; V: TRBV3-1/TRBV3-2; D: NA; CDR3: CASSPPDQEVTEAFF; DNA: TGTGCCAGCAGCCCTCCCGATCAGGAGGTCACTGAAGCTTTCTTT
size: NA; J: TRBJ1-2; V: TRBV5-1; D: NA; CDR3: CASSLAGVVYTF; DNA: TGCGCCAGCAGCTTGGCTGGAGTGGTCTACACCTTC
size: NA; J: TRBJ2-5; V: TRBV2; D: NA; CDR3: CASSVDSGQETQYF; DNA: TGTGCCAGCAGCGTAGACAGTGGACAAGAGACCCAGTACTTC
size: NA; J: TRBJ1-2; V: TRBV5-1; D: NA; CDR3: CASSLVPGGNDGYTF; DNA: TGCGCCAGCAGCTTGGTTCCGGGTGGCAACGATGGCTACACCTTC
size: NA; J: TRBJ1-1; V: TRBV6-1; D: NA; CDR3: CASSERTVTEAFF; DNA: TGTGCCAGCAGTGAGCGGACAGTCACTGAAGCTTTCTTT
size: NA; J: TRBJ1-1; V: TRBV9; D: TRBD1; CDR3: CASSPQTGVGTEAFF; DNA: TGTGCCAGCAGCCCTCAGACAGGGGTGGGCACTGAAGCTTTCTTT
size: NA; J: TRBJ2-4; V: TRBV18; D: TRBD1; CDR3: CASSPRTGGDIQYF; DNA: TGTGCCAGCTCACCACGTACAGGGGGAGACATTCAGTACTTC
size: NA; J: TRBJ2-5; V: TRBV7-2; D: TRBD1; CDR3: CASSAQGGEETQYF; DNA: TGTGCCAGCAGCGCACAGGGGGGAGAGGAGACCCAGTACTTC
size: NA; J: TRBJ1-6; V: TRBV7-2; D: NA; CDR3: CASSLVGSLDSPLHF; DNA: TGTGCCAGCAGCTTAGTGGGCAGCCTGGATTCACCCCTCCACTTT
size: NA; J: TRBJ1-5; V: TRBV7-2; D: NA; CDR3: CASSLTTGSNQPQHF; DNA: TGTGCCAGCAGCTTAACAACAGGGAGCAATCAGCCCCAGCATTTT
size: NA; J: TRBJ2-7; V: TRBV7-2; D: TRBD1; CDR3: CASSQDRGAYEQYF; DNA: TGTGCCAGCAGCCAGGACAGGGGGGCATACGAGCAGTACTTC
size: NA; J: TRBJ2-3; V: TRBV12-3/TRBV12-4; D: NA; CDR3: CASSSQDTQYF; DNA: TGTGCCAGCAGTTCCCAGGATACGCAGTATTTT
size: NA; J: TRBJ2-7; V: TRBV18; D: NA; CDR3: CASSLRDNYEQYF; DNA: TGTGCCAGCTCACTTAGGGACAACTACGAGCAGTACTTC
size: NA; J: TRBJ2-3; V: TRBV5-1; D: NA; CDR3: CASSLGGVSTDTQYF; DNA: TGCGCCAGCAGCTTGGGCGGGGTCAGCACAGATACGCAGTATTTT
size: NA; J: TRBJ1-1; V: TRBV19; D: TRBD1; CDR3: CASSDQGVTEAFF; DNA: TGTGCCAGCTCTGACCAGGGGGTCACTGAAGCTTTCTTT
size: NA; J: TRBJ2-2; V: TRBV9; D: NA; CDR3: CASSAGVQASGELFF; DNA: TGTGCCAGCAGCGCGGGGGTTCAGGCTTCCGGGGAGCTGTTTTTT
size: NA; J: TRBJ1-4; V: TRBV5-8; D: TRBD1; CDR3: CASSQDRGIGNEKLFF; DNA: TGTGCCAGCAGCCAGGACAGGGGGATTGGGAATGAAAAACTGTTTTTT
size: NA; J: TRBJ2-1; V: TRBV7-9; D: TRBD2; CDR3: CASSLASSGGVNEQFF; DNA: TGTGCCAGCAGCTTAGCTTCTAGCGGGGGGGTCAATGAGCAGTTCTTC
size: NA; J: TRBJ2-7; V: TRBV27; D: NA; CDR3: CASSLGGYRYEQYF; DNA: TGTGCCAGCAGTTTAGGGGGCTACCGCTACGAGCAGTACTTC
size: once; J: TRBJ1-1; V: TRBV13; D: NA; CDR3: CASSSPAGGTEAFF; DNA: TGTGCCAGCAGCTCCCCCGCCGGGGGGACTGAAGCTTTCTTT
size: NA; J: TRBJ1-6; V: TRBV28; D: NA; CDR3: CASSFRQAEGDSPLHF; DNA: TGTGCCAGCAGTTTCCGACAGGCTGAAGGGGATTCACCCCTCCACTTT
size: NA; J: TRBJ2-2; V: TRBV5-5; D: TRBD1; CDR3: CASSLRDSGVPGELFF; DNA: TGTGCCAGCAGCTTGCGGGACAGTGGGGTCCCCGGGGAGCTGTTTTTT
size: NA; J: TRBJ1-1; V: TRBV19; D: NA; CDR3: CASSIWGLDTEAFF; DNA: TGTGCCAGTAGTATCTGGGGGCTTGACACTGAAGCTTTCTTT